Listed below are T cell receptor beta chains from one sample, sequenced in a study of blood T cell repertoires in COVID-19. Produced via immunoSEQ multiplex PCR; TCRdb's table is partial and in-frame only. Of approximately 150,000 clones in the sample, roughly 89% were seen once. The material sequenced was peripheral blood. The receptors derive from a woman in her fifties or sixties with acute or convalescent COVID-19. Each CDR3 is given with its conserved first and last residue. Each record gives: J gene, V gene, D gene, clone size, CDR3 protein, CDR3 DNA. D genes are given only for firm matches. Clone size appears in some rows only: once, few, many, or a class for an expanded clone.

j_call: TRBJ2-1
v_call: TRBV12-3/TRBV12-4
d_call: .
clone_size: .
cdr3_aa: CASSLEGYEQFF
cdr3_nt: TGTGCCAGCAGTTTAGAGGGGTATGAGCAGTTCTTC

j_call: TRBJ1-2
v_call: TRBV7-9
d_call: TRBD1
clone_size: .
cdr3_aa: CASSPPRQGIPANYGYTF
cdr3_nt: TGTGCCAGCAGCCCGCCTCGACAGGGGATACCAGCTAACTATGGCTACACCTTC

j_call: TRBJ2-3
v_call: TRBV27
d_call: TRBD2
clone_size: .
cdr3_aa: CASRSGGDTQYF
cdr3_nt: TGTGCCAGCAGGAGCGGGGGAGATACGCAGTATTTT

j_call: TRBJ1-1
v_call: TRBV19
d_call: TRBD1
clone_size: .
cdr3_aa: CASSTIQGMDTEAFF
cdr3_nt: TGTGCCAGTAGTACGATACAGGGGATGGACACTGAAGCTTTCTTT

j_call: TRBJ1-6
v_call: TRBV30
d_call: TRBD1
clone_size: .
cdr3_aa: CAWGGQVKSPLHF
cdr3_nt: TGTGCCTGGGGTGGACAGGTTAAATCACCCCTCCACTTT

j_call: TRBJ2-5
v_call: TRBV5-4
d_call: TRBD2
clone_size: once
cdr3_aa: CASTLRLAGYQETQYF
cdr3_nt: TGTGCCAGCACTCTCAGACTAGCGGGGTACCAAGAGACCCAGTACTTC

j_call: TRBJ2-3
v_call: TRBV5-4
d_call: .
clone_size: .
cdr3_aa: CASSADSNTQYF
cdr3_nt: TGTGCCAGCAGCGCAGACAGTAATACGCAGTATTTT

j_call: TRBJ1-4
v_call: TRBV5-4
d_call: .
clone_size: .
cdr3_aa: CASSPGGKTNEKLFF
cdr3_nt: TGTGCCAGCAGCCCCGGGGGGAAGACTAATGAAAAACTGTTTTTT

j_call: TRBJ2-1
v_call: TRBV18
d_call: TRBD2
clone_size: .
cdr3_aa: CASSPPREGQGEQFF
cdr3_nt: TGTGCCAGCTCACCACCCCGGGAGGGCCAGGGTGAGCAGTTCTTC

j_call: TRBJ1-4
v_call: TRBV6-2/TRBV6-3
d_call: TRBD1
clone_size: .
cdr3_aa: CASNPDRGREKLFF
cdr3_nt: TGTGCCAGCAACCCCGACAGGGGGCGCGAAAAACTGTTTTTT

j_call: TRBJ2-3
v_call: TRBV7-6
d_call: TRBD2
clone_size: .
cdr3_aa: CASSLRSGSGADTQYF
cdr3_nt: TGTGCCAGCAGCTTACGTAGCGGGAGTGGTGCAGATACGCAGTATTTT

j_call: TRBJ1-5
v_call: TRBV5-1
d_call: TRBD1
clone_size: .
cdr3_aa: CASSPGTGYQPQHF
cdr3_nt: TGCGCCAGCAGCCCCGGGACAGGCTATCAGCCCCAGCATTTT

j_call: TRBJ1-2
v_call: TRBV30
d_call: .
clone_size: .
cdr3_aa: CAWSVRGYGYTF
cdr3_nt: TGTGCCTGGAGTGTACGGGGCTATGGCTACACCTTC

j_call: TRBJ2-2
v_call: TRBV18
d_call: .
clone_size: .
cdr3_aa: CASSPPFGGELFF
cdr3_nt: TGTGCCAGCTCACCACCGTTCGGCGGGGAGCTGTTTTTT

j_call: TRBJ1-2
v_call: TRBV9
d_call: TRBD1
clone_size: few
cdr3_aa: CASSVEQGVWYGYTF
cdr3_nt: TGTGCCAGCAGCGTAGAACAGGGGGTCTGGTATGGCTACACCTTC

j_call: TRBJ1-1
v_call: TRBV29-1
d_call: .
clone_size: .
cdr3_aa: CRATPREPNSNTEAFF
cdr3_nt: TGCAGAGCCACCCCCAGGGAACCCAACTCGAACACTGAAGCTTTCTTT

j_call: TRBJ2-7
v_call: TRBV10-2
d_call: .
clone_size: .
cdr3_aa: CASRVGRGTHEQYF
cdr3_nt: TGCGCCAGCAGAGTGGGCAGGGGAACCCACGAGCAGTACTTC

j_call: TRBJ2-3
v_call: TRBV11-3
d_call: .
clone_size: once
cdr3_aa: CASRAGSDTQYF
cdr3_nt: TGTGCCAGCCGAGCGGGCTCCGATACGCAGTATTTT

j_call: TRBJ2-7
v_call: TRBV10-2
d_call: TRBD2
clone_size: .
cdr3_aa: CASLWSGGRYEQYF
cdr3_nt: TGCGCCAGCCTATGGAGCGGGGGGCGCTACGAGCAGTACTTC

j_call: TRBJ2-2
v_call: TRBV9
d_call: TRBD2
clone_size: .
cdr3_aa: CASSSGLGVNTGELFF
cdr3_nt: TGTGCCAGCAGCTCAGGACTAGGGGTAAACACCGGGGAGCTGTTTTTT

j_call: TRBJ2-4
v_call: TRBV7-2
d_call: .
clone_size: .
cdr3_aa: CASSVGEAPRYRNIQYF
cdr3_nt: TGTGCCAGCAGCGTGGGGGAGGCCCCGAGATACAGAAACATTCAGTACTTC

j_call: TRBJ1-1
v_call: TRBV27
d_call: .
clone_size: .
cdr3_aa: CASSLDLNTEAFF
cdr3_nt: TGTGCCAGCAGTTTGGACTTGAACACTGAAGCTTTCTTT

j_call: TRBJ1-4
v_call: TRBV5-1
d_call: .
clone_size: few
cdr3_aa: CASSGGQREKLFF
cdr3_nt: TGCGCCAGCAGCGGGGGACAACGAGAAAAACTGTTTTTT

j_call: TRBJ2-7
v_call: TRBV27
d_call: TRBD1
clone_size: .
cdr3_aa: CASSPHRGTYEQYF
cdr3_nt: TGTGCCAGCAGTCCCCACAGGGGAACCTACGAGCAGTACTTC

j_call: TRBJ2-1
v_call: TRBV19
d_call: TRBD1
clone_size: .
cdr3_aa: CASSIVGTGRGNEQFF
cdr3_nt: TGTGCCAGTAGTATAGTAGGGACAGGGAGGGGCAATGAGCAGTTCTTC

j_call: TRBJ1-2
v_call: TRBV7-2
d_call: TRBD1
clone_size: .
cdr3_aa: CASSLSGQWNDYGYTF
cdr3_nt: TGTGCCAGCAGCCTATCGGGACAGTGGAATGACTATGGCTACACCTTC

j_call: TRBJ1-3
v_call: TRBV19
d_call: TRBD1
clone_size: .
cdr3_aa: CASTPGRQGSGGNTIYF
cdr3_nt: TGTGCCAGTACCCCTGGTCGACAGGGGAGTGGTGGAAACACCATATATTTT

j_call: TRBJ2-1
v_call: TRBV5-1
d_call: .
clone_size: once
cdr3_aa: CASSLAESKNNEQFF
cdr3_nt: TGCGCCAGCAGCTTGGCCGAGTCTAAGAACAATGAGCAGTTCTTC

j_call: TRBJ1-5
v_call: TRBV7-2
d_call: .
clone_size: .
cdr3_aa: CASSPGNSPNQPQHF
cdr3_nt: TGTGCCAGCAGCCCAGGGAACAGCCCAAATCAGCCCCAGCATTTT

j_call: TRBJ1-1
v_call: TRBV2
d_call: .
clone_size: .
cdr3_aa: CASISGTEAFF
cdr3_nt: TGTGCCAGCATCAGTGGCACTGAAGCTTTCTTT

j_call: TRBJ1-4
v_call: TRBV10-3
d_call: TRBD1
clone_size: .
cdr3_aa: CATTDRATNEKLFF
cdr3_nt: TGTGCCACTACAGACAGGGCAACTAATGAAAAACTGTTTTTT

j_call: TRBJ2-3
v_call: TRBV6-5
d_call: TRBD2
clone_size: .
cdr3_aa: CASSSGRATDTQYF
cdr3_nt: TGTGCCAGCAGTAGCGGGAGGGCCACAGATACGCAGTATTTT

j_call: TRBJ1-1
v_call: TRBV5-4
d_call: TRBD1
clone_size: .
cdr3_aa: CASSQRQGAGTEAFF
cdr3_nt: TGTGCCAGCAGCCAAAGACAGGGGGCGGGCACTGAAGCTTTCTTT

j_call: TRBJ1-4
v_call: TRBV19
d_call: .
clone_size: .
cdr3_aa: CASRVPTNEKLFF
cdr3_nt: TGTGCCAGTCGGGTCCCTACTAATGAAAAACTGTTTTTT

j_call: TRBJ1-1
v_call: TRBV29-1
d_call: TRBD1
clone_size: .
cdr3_aa: CSVGRAGGSTEAFF
cdr3_nt: TGCAGCGTTGGAAGGGCAGGGGGGAGTACTGAAGCTTTCTTT

j_call: TRBJ2-7
v_call: TRBV19
d_call: .
clone_size: few
cdr3_aa: CASSMGDEQYF
cdr3_nt: TGTGCCAGTAGTATGGGCGACGAGCAGTACTTC

j_call: TRBJ2-7
v_call: TRBV30
d_call: .
clone_size: .
cdr3_aa: CAWSVTWRDYEQYF
cdr3_nt: TGTGCCTGGAGTGTAACCTGGAGGGACTACGAGCAGTACTTC

j_call: TRBJ1-2
v_call: TRBV19
d_call: .
clone_size: .
cdr3_aa: CATSSRSTRDKYGYTF
cdr3_nt: TGTGCCACCAGCAGCCGATCGACGAGGGATAAATATGGCTACACCTTC

j_call: TRBJ1-2
v_call: TRBV19
d_call: .
clone_size: .
cdr3_aa: CASADGTTNYGYTF
cdr3_nt: TGTGCCTCAGCGGACGGGACAACCAACTATGGCTACACCTTC

j_call: TRBJ1-4
v_call: TRBV7-3
d_call: .
clone_size: .
cdr3_aa: CASSSLGVQLREKLFF
cdr3_nt: TGTGCCAGCAGCTCCCTCGGGGTCCAACTACGGGAAAAACTGTTTTTT

j_call: TRBJ2-7
v_call: TRBV27
d_call: TRBD1
clone_size: .
cdr3_aa: CASSPRQGPSGEQYF
cdr3_nt: TGTGCCAGCAGTCCCAGACAGGGTCCCTCCGGCGAGCAGTACTTC

j_call: TRBJ2-7
v_call: TRBV24-1
d_call: TRBD1
clone_size: .
cdr3_aa: CATSDPGDRAYEQYF
cdr3_nt: TGTGCCACCAGTGATCCGGGGGACAGGGCCTACGAGCAGTACTTC

j_call: TRBJ1-6
v_call: TRBV24-1
d_call: .
clone_size: .
cdr3_aa: CATSDGQINSPLHF
cdr3_nt: TGTGCCACCAGTGATGGACAGATCAATTCACCCCTCCACTTT

j_call: TRBJ1-2
v_call: TRBV30
d_call: TRBD1
clone_size: .
cdr3_aa: CAWSIKDRGSYGYTF
cdr3_nt: TGTGCCTGGAGCATAAAGGACAGGGGTAGCTATGGCTACACCTTC

j_call: TRBJ2-3
v_call: TRBV7-2
d_call: .
clone_size: .
cdr3_aa: CASSPGVAADTQYF
cdr3_nt: TGTGCCAGCAGCCCCGGGGTAGCCGCTGATACGCAGTATTTT

j_call: TRBJ1-3
v_call: TRBV5-1
d_call: .
clone_size: .
cdr3_aa: CASSLGSGGGGNTIYF
cdr3_nt: TGCGCCAGCAGCTTGGGGTCCGGAGGTGGTGGAAACACCATATATTTT

j_call: TRBJ2-6
v_call: TRBV4-3
d_call: .
clone_size: .
cdr3_aa: CASSQDRQNAGANVLTF
cdr3_nt: TGCGCCAGCAGCCAAGACAGGCAGAACGCTGGGGCCAACGTCCTGACTTTC

j_call: TRBJ1-2
v_call: TRBV5-8
d_call: .
clone_size: .
cdr3_aa: CASRIRYRGRPNYGYTF
cdr3_nt: TGTGCCAGCAGGATACGATATCGGGGGAGACCCAACTATGGCTACACCTTC

j_call: TRBJ1-1
v_call: TRBV6-2/TRBV6-3
d_call: .
clone_size: .
cdr3_aa: CASSYYQGRTEAFF
cdr3_nt: TGTGCCAGCAGTTACTATCAGGGGCGGACTGAAGCTTTCTTT

j_call: TRBJ2-3
v_call: TRBV5-1
d_call: TRBD2
clone_size: .
cdr3_aa: CASRLGTSGRRNTQYF
cdr3_nt: TGCGCCAGCAGATTAGGGACTAGCGGGAGAAGGAATACGCAGTATTTT

j_call: TRBJ1-6
v_call: TRBV18
d_call: TRBD1
clone_size: .
cdr3_aa: CASSPPYLGQGISPLHF
cdr3_nt: TGTGCCAGCTCACCACCTTATTTGGGACAGGGGATTTCACCCCTCCACTTT

j_call: TRBJ2-2
v_call: TRBV7-2
d_call: .
clone_size: .
cdr3_aa: CASSLKYANTGELFF
cdr3_nt: TGTGCCAGCAGCTTAAAATATGCGAACACCGGGGAGCTGTTTTTT

j_call: TRBJ2-1
v_call: TRBV7-2
d_call: TRBD2
clone_size: .
cdr3_aa: CASSRTSGNNEQFF
cdr3_nt: TGTGCCAGCAGCCGGACTAGCGGCAACAATGAGCAGTTCTTC